The clone carrying this T cell receptor (beta chain) was recorded a few times. This entry is derived from a study of CD8+ T cells in alopecia areata. Noted treatment: oral pan-JAK inhibitor, 5-10 mg twice daily. The V and J ends lost 5 bases and 8 bases, in that order; junction bases with no gene match: 5. The length of the CDR3 is 12 residues. Germline V gene data show CDR1 as MNHEY and CDR2 as SVGAGI. Reverse transcription of extracted RNA yielded cDNA, which provided the sequencing template. Method: immunoSEQ multiplex PCR; TCRdb's copy keeps in-frame clones and lacks some. The sample yields under 250,000 clones, less than 75% seen once.

Sequenced material: CD4+ T cells sorted from blood, taken at week 4, from a patient treated with tofacitinib. The sequence derives from a human donor with alopecia areata. The rearrangement links TRBV6-5 to TRBJ1-1, with 7 bases fitting TRBD1. The DNA for the CDR3 is TGTGCCAGCAGTCCACAGGGGAGGGAAGCTTTCTTT. Translated: CASSPQGREAFF.